These T cell receptor beta chains were read from a single sample in a study of cytomegalovirus exposure and HLA in healthy donors. The table came from immunoSEQ multiplex PCR; TCRdb's copy has only in-frame clones and leaves some out. Recorded for this sample: 140,000 to 150,000 clones. Sequencing was performed on PBMCs. The receptors stem from a woman aged 45-60 years in good health and CMV-seronegative. Each CDR3 is given with its conserved first and last residue. D genes are given only for firm matches.

v_gene	d_gene	j_gene	CDR3nt	CDR3aa
TRBV4-2	-	TRBJ1-5	TGTGCCAGCAGCCAAGATCTCGGGGGAAGCAATCAGCCCCAGCATTTT	CASSQDLGGSNQPQHF
TRBV4-1	TRBD1	TRBJ1-2	TGCGCCAGCAGCCAATCTCCCGGGACAGACTCCTATGGCTACACCTTC	CASSQSPGTDSYGYTF
TRBV25-1	-	TRBJ1-1	TGTGCCAGCAGCTTACAGGGCGAGAACACTGAAGCTTTCTTT	CASSLQGENTEAFF
TRBV2	TRBD1	TRBJ2-7	TGTGCCAGCAGTACAGGGGGCTACGAGCAGTACTTC	CASSTGGYEQYF
TRBV4-1	-	TRBJ2-1	TGCGCCAGCAGCCAAGCGTTCGGTGAGCAGTTCTTC	CASSQAFGEQFF
TRBV30	-	TRBJ1-1	TGTGCCTGGAGCCCGGGAAGGGGGGGGTCCACTGAAGCTTTCTTT	CAWSPGRGGSTEAFF
TRBV4-2	TRBD1	TRBJ2-1	TGTGCCAGCAGCGGGACAGGTCGGGTCAATGAGCAGTTCTTC	CASSGTGRVNEQFF
TRBV15	-	TRBJ2-3	TGTGCCACCAGCAGGGATACAGGGTCAGATACGCAGTATTTT	CATSRDTGSDTQYF
TRBV6-1	-	TRBJ1-2	TGTGCCAGCAGTCACCAGTGGCATGGCTACACCTTC	CASSHQWHGYTF
TRBV5-1	TRBD1	TRBJ1-3	TGCGCCAGCAGCTTGGGCCGGGTCCCGGACAGGGGAAACACCATATATTTT	CASSLGRVPDRGNTIYF
TRBV6-6	-	TRBJ1-6	TGTGCCTCTACAGCAGATTATAATTCACCCCTCCACTTT	CASTADYNSPLHF
TRBV9	TRBD1	TRBJ2-7	TGTGCCAGCAGCGCTACAGGGGGCACCTACGAGCAGTACTTC	CASSATGGTYEQYF
TRBV6-5	TRBD2	TRBJ2-1	TGTGCCAGCAGTTACGGAGCGGGAGCCTACAATGAGCAGTTCTTC	CASSYGAGAYNEQFF
TRBV19	-	TRBJ2-7	TGTGCCAGTAGTATGAGAGCTCAAAGGACGAGGGTCGAGCAGTACTTC	CASSMRAQRTRVEQYF
TRBV7-9	-	TRBJ1-1	TGTGCCAGCAGCTTGGGCGACAACGCTGAAGCTTTCTTT	CASSLGDNAEAFF
TRBV28	TRBD2	TRBJ2-1	TGTGCCAGCACAAAAAGCGGGGGCTTACATGAGCAGTTCTTC	CASTKSGGLHEQFF
TRBV2	-	TRBJ2-1	TGTGCCAGCAGTGCCAGGAACGATGAGCAGTTCTTC	CASSARNDEQFF
TRBV7-2	TRBD1	TRBJ2-7	TGTGCCAGCAGCTTATGGCTGACAGGGGTTGGCGAGCAGTACTTC	CASSLWLTGVGEQYF
TRBV28	TRBD1	TRBJ2-6	TGTGCCAGCAGTTTTATGACAGGGGCCATCAGCTCTGGGGCCAACGTCCTGACTTTC	CASSFMTGAISSGANVLTF
TRBV2	-	TRBJ1-1	TGTGCCAGCCTAATATGGGGCAGGGATAAGACTGAAGCTTTCTTT	CASLIWGRDKTEAFF
TRBV30	-	TRBJ1-2	TGTGCCTGGATTAGCGGCAGGGTAAACTATGGCTACACCTTC	CAWISGRVNYGYTF
TRBV19	-	TRBJ2-4	TGTGCCAGTACCCGGGGGATAGCCAAAAACATTCAGTACTTC	CASTRGIAKNIQYF
TRBV5-1	-	TRBJ1-2	TGCGCCAGCAGCTTTTCCTACAGGGAAGGCTACACCTTC	CASSFSYREGYTF
TRBV4-1	-	TRBJ2-5	TGCGCCAGCAGCCCGGGACTTGGGGCGGAGACCCAGTACTTC	CASSPGLGAETQYF
TRBV5-1	-	TRBJ2-3	TGCGCCAGCAGCAGCCGGGACACAAGCACAGATACGCAGTATTTT	CASSSRDTSTDTQYF
TRBV7-8	-	TRBJ2-2	TGTGCCAGCAGCTTCCGACAGGAGAACACCGGGGAGCTGTTTTTT	CASSFRQENTGELFF
TRBV6-5	-	TRBJ2-1	TGTGCCAGTTGTGGAGGGTCTCATCATGAGCAGTTCTTC	CASCGGSHHEQFF
TRBV6-5	-	TRBJ2-5	TGTGCCAGCAGTTACTCAATGGCAGGGGAAGAGACCCAGTACTTC	CASSYSMAGEETQYF
TRBV6-1	TRBD2	TRBJ2-7	TGTGCCAGCAGTGAAGGGACGGGAGGGCCCCACGAGCAGTACTTC	CASSEGTGGPHEQYF
TRBV13	-	TRBJ2-1	TGTGCCAGCAGCGCGAGGGTTTCCTACAATGAGCAGTTCTTC	CASSARVSYNEQFF
TRBV5-1	TRBD1	TRBJ1-2	TGCGCCAGCAGCCGCGACAGGGAATATGGCTACACCTTC	CASSRDREYGYTF
TRBV28	-	TRBJ1-4	TGTGCCAGCATTTCTGAGGACACTGAAAAACTGTTTTTT	CASISEDTEKLFF
TRBV6-1	-	TRBJ2-7	TGTGCCAGCAGTTCGGACATTAAATACGAGCAGTACTTC	CASSSDIKYEQYF
TRBV6-4	TRBD2	TRBJ2-3	TGTGCCAGCAGTCCCGGTAGCGGGGGGGCCACAGATACGCAGTATTTT	CASSPGSGGATDTQYF
TRBV6-1	TRBD1	TRBJ1-1	TGTGCCAGCAGTACCCCAGGGGGCAGTGAAGCTTTCTTT	CASSTPGGSEAFF
TRBV4-2	-	TRBJ2-6	TGTGCCAGCAGCCAAGATAGACAGGTTAGGGGGTTCTCTGGGGCCAACGTCCTGACTTTC	CASSQDRQVRGFSGANVLTF